This entry lists 11 T cell receptor beta chains sequenced from one sample in a study of identical twins. TCRdb analysed the 5' RACE reads with MiXCR anew, one entry per CDR3 protein. This sample has a few hundred thousand distinct CDR3 sequences; 8.5% to 10% occur once, and the top ten carry more than 8%. Sequences were obtained from naive T cells sorted from blood. Receptors were obtained from a woman in her fifties or sixties in good health.

The V call is TRBV4-1, the J call TRBJ1-2, with D maybe TRBD1 (6 bases). This CDR3 spans 13 amino acids. With 8 bases removed from V and 7 bases from J, the gap between germline ends came to 17 bases. Germline values: CDR1 MGHRA, CDR2 YSYEKL. The CDR3 DNA is TGCGCCAGCTCCGACAACAGGGTCCGTGGCTACACCTTC. Encoded protein: CASSDNRVRGYTF.

This clonotype has a handful of counts. The rearrangement uses TRBV19 and TRBJ2-6; D may be TRBD1 or TRBD2 (5 bases each). V dropped 6 bases and J dropped 2 bases, with 11 bases sitting between them. Germline-derived CDR1 and CDR2 are LNHDA and SQIVND (reference sequence). CDR3 length equals 15 residues. CDR3 sequence reads: CASRGLGAGANVLTF. Here the CDR3 DNA reads TGTGCCAGTAGAGGGCTGGGGGCTGGGGCCAACGTCCTGACTTTC.

V gene TRBV4-1 combines with J gene TRBJ2-7; D is possibly TRBD1 or TRBD2 (5 bases each). The V end was cut by 0 bases, the J end by 3 bases, with 12 bases between. The V gene's germline CDR1 is MGHRA and CDR2 YSYEKL. CDR3 size: 15 residues. The CDR3 loop is CASSQDWDGSYEQYF. CDR3 nucleotides: TGCGCCAGCAGCCAAGATTGGGACGGAAGCTACGAGCAGTACTTC.

The CDR3 region is CASSLSRHPEQFF. The CDR3 DNA reads as TGTGCCAGCAGCTTATCAAGACACCCTGAGCAGTTCTTC. The V gene is TRBV7-2, the J gene TRBJ2-1, with D unclear. This CDR3 spans 13 amino acids. Looked up from germline, CDR1 is SGHTA and CDR2 is FQGNSA. Trimming took 2 bases from V and 9 from J, leaving 11 bases between them.

V gene TRBV4-1 combines with J gene TRBJ2-5, with D uncertain. Germline CDR1 MGHRA, CDR2 YSYEKL. V lost 0 bases and J 6 bases, leaving 5 bases between the germline ends. This CDR3 is built from 12 residues. The CDR3 is CASSQDTKTQYF. DNA for the CDR3: TGCGCCAGCAGCCAAGATACAAAGACCCAGTACTTC.

This chain uses TRBV6-2 or TRBV6-3 with TRBJ2-2; D is uncertain. The CDR3 sequence is 15 residues long. Germline V gene lookup returns CDR1 MNHEY and CDR2 SVGEGT. Trimming took 5 bases from V and 3 from J, leaving 13 bases between them. The CDR3 sequence: CASSGVAKHTGELFF. The CDR3 DNA is TGTGCCAGCAGTGGTGTGGCAAAACACACCGGGGAGCTGTTTTTT.

The chain recombines TRBV27 with TRBJ2-2, with 9 bases aligning to TRBD2. Germline assignment: CDR1 MNHEY and CDR2 SMNVEV (reference sequence). J was trimmed by 3 bases and V by 5 bases; bases with no gene match: 10. The CDR3 is made up of 17 amino acids. CDR3 in amino acids: CASSPRVAGADTGELFF. For the CDR3, the DNA is TGTGCCAGCAGTCCCCGCGTAGCGGGAGCTGACACCGGGGAGCTGTTTTTT.

In this sample, this clonotype turned up a few times. The V and J genes are TRBV5-1 and TRBJ2-2, with 7 bases lining up with TRBD2. The CDR3 extends over 15 amino acids. Germline V gene sequence: CDR1 SGHRS, CDR2 YFSETQ. Trimming at V came to 7 bases and at J to 3 bases, leaving 9 bases not matched to a gene. The DNA of the CDR3 is TGCGCCAGCTCCCGCGGGAGACCCGACACCGGGGAGCTGTTTTTT. This gives the protein CASSRGRPDTGELFF.

This clonotype was picked up many times. V is TRBV20-1 and J is TRBJ2-4, with D uncertain. The V gene's germline CDR1 is DFQATT and CDR2 SNEGSKA (reference sequence). V was cut by 0 bases and J by 9 bases, with 12 bases left in between. There are 13 residues in the CDR3. The CDR3: CSARDWRRGIQYF. In DNA form, the CDR3 reads TGCAGTGCTAGAGATTGGCGGCGCGGCATTCAGTACTTC.

This clonotype was recorded a few times. This chain joins TRBV5-1 and TRBJ2-5, with TRBD1 matching over 10 bases. V lost 5 bases to trimming and J lost 3 bases; unmatched junction nucleotides: 4. The CDR3 length is 14 residues. Germline V CDR1 and CDR2: SGHRS, YFSETQ. This CDR3 reads CASRTGTGEETQYF. In DNA form, the CDR3 reads TGCGCCAGCAGAACCGGGACAGGGGAAGAGACCCAGTACTTC.

This clonotype showed up many times. An end of the junction does not agree with germline; a read error may underlie this. This chain joins TRBV7-2 and TRBJ2-4, with D hard to call. The germline gives CDR1 SGHTA, CDR2 FQGNSA. This CDR3 spans 13 amino acids. Written as DNA, the CDR3 is TGTGCCAGCAGCTTTTCGGGTGGCACCCCGTCTAACTTC. This gives the protein CASSFSGGTPSNF. The full variable domain, with the rest looked up from reference TRBV7-2 and TRBJ2-4, is GAGVSQSPSNKVTEKGKDVELRCDPISGHTALYWYRQSLGQGLEFLIYFQGNSAPDKSGLPSDRFSAERTGGSVSTLTIQRTQQEDSAVYLCASSFSGGTPSNFGAGTRLSVL.